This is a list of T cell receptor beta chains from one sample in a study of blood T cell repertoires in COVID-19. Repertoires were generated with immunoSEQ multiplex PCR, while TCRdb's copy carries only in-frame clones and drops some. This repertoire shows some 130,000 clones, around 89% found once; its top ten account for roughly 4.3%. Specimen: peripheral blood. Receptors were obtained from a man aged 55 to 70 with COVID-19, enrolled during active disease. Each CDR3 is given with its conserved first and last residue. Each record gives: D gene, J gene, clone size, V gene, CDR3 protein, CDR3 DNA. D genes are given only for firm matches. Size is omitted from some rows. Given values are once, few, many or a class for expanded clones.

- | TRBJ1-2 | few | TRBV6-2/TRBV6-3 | CASSPTGTGYGYTF | TGTGCCAGCAGCCCCACAGGCACCGGCTATGGCTACACCTTC
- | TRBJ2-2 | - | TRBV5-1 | CASSHSGTSNTGELFF | TGCGCCAGCAGCCACTCAGGGACTTCAAACACCGGGGAGCTGTTTTTT
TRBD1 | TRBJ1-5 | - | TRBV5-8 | CASRHDRGGQGNQPQHF | TGTGCCAGCAGACACGACAGGGGTGGCCAGGGCAATCAGCCCCAGCATTTT
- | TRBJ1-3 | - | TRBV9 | CASSTDSRRNTIYF | TGTGCCAGCAGCACGGACAGTAGGCGAAACACCATATATTTT
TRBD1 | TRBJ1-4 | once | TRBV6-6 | CASTPQGQGSEKLFF | TGTGCCAGCACCCCCCAAGGACAGGGGTCTGAAAAACTGTTTTTT
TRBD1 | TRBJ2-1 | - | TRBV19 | CARVRTGSAGEQFF | TGTGCCAGGGTCAGGACAGGGTCTGCGGGTGAGCAGTTCTTC
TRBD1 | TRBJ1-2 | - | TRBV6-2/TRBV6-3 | CASSYSGTGFNYGYTF | TGTGCCAGCAGTTACTCTGGGACAGGCTTTAACTATGGCTACACCTTC
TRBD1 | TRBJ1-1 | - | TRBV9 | CASSETGENTEAFF | TGTGCCAGCAGCGAGACAGGGGAGAACACTGAAGCTTTCTTT
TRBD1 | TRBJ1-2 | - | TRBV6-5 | CASSQDRAVGYGYTF | TGTGCCAGCAGTCAGGACAGGGCAGTAGGTTATGGCTACACCTTC
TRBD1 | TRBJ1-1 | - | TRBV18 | CASSLDRGDTEAFF | TGTGCCAGCTCACTCGACAGGGGGGACACTGAAGCTTTCTTT
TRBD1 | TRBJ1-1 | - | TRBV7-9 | CASSWTGVDAEAFF | TGTGCCAGCAGCTGGACAGGGGTTGACGCTGAAGCTTTCTTT
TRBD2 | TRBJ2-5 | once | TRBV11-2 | CASSSRKSGGIQETQYF | TGTGCCAGCAGCTCCCGGAAAAGCGGGGGCATACAAGAGACCCAGTACTTC
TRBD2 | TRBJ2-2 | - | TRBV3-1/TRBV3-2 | CASSQQLAGVGGELFF | TGTGCCAGCAGCCAACAACTAGCGGGGGTTGGCGGGGAGCTGTTTTTT
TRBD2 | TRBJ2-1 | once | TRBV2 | CASRALERGGLDEQFF | TGTGCCAGCAGAGCGTTAGAGCGGGGGGGCTTAGATGAGCAGTTCTTC
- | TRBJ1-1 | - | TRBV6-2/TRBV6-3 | CASSSPLPRSLYTEAFF | TGTGCCAGCAGTTCACCCCTACCGAGAAGCTTGTACACTGAAGCTTTCTTT
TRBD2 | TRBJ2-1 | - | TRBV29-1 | CSATGGGGDNEQFF | TGCAGCGCGACAGGCGGGGGGGGAGACAATGAGCAGTTCTTC
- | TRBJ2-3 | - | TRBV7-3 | CASSGGTTDTQYF | TGTGCCAGCAGCGGCGGAACCACAGATACGCAGTATTTT
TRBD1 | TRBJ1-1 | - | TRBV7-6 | CASSRITGGMNTEAFF | TGTGCCAGCAGCCGGATTACAGGGGGTATGAACACTGAAGCTTTCTTT
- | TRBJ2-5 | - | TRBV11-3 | CASSLRGETQYF | TGTGCCAGCAGCTTACGGGGAGAGACCCAGTACTTC
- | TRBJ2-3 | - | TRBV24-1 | CATSGITTTDTQYF | TGTGCCACCAGTGGGATTACTACCACAGATACGCAGTATTTT
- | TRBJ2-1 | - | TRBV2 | CASSEMGSDEQFF | TGTGCCAGCAGTGAAATGGGCTCGGATGAGCAGTTCTTC
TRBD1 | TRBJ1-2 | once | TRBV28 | CASSPKGTGGNIYGYTF | TGTGCCAGCAGTCCTAAGGGGACAGGGGGGAATATCTATGGCTACACCTTC
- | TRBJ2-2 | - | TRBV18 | CASSPDTHSTGELFF | TGTGCCAGCTCACCAGATACTCATAGCACCGGGGAGCTGTTTTTT
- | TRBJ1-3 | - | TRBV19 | CASRQEFSGNTIYF | TGTGCCAGTAGACAGGAGTTCTCTGGAAACACCATATATTTT
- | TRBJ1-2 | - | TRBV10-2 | CASSSPDYGYTF | TGCGCCAGCAGTTCCCCAGACTATGGCTACACCTTC
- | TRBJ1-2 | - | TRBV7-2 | CASSPQAGGNYGYTF | TGTGCCAGCAGCCCTCAGGCAGGAGGCAACTATGGCTACACCTTC
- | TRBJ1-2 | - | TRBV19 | CASSLTWNTGYGYTF | TGTGCCAGTAGCCTCACCTGGAACACGGGCTATGGCTACACCTTC
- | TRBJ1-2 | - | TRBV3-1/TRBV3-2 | CASSQRGRFLYGYTF | TGTGCCAGCAGCCAAAGGGGCCGATTTCTTTATGGCTACACCTTC
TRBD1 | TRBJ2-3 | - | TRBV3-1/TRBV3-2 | CASSRTGTDTQYF | TGTGCCAGCAGTAGGACAGGGACAGATACGCAGTATTTT
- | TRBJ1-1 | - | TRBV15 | CATSRRRATMNTEAFF | TGTGCCACCAGCAGAAGGAGGGCGACTATGAACACTGAAGCTTTCTTT
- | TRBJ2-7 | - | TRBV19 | CASSIQGSLDEQYF | TGTGCCAGTAGTATACAGGGGAGCTTGGACGAGCAGTACTTC
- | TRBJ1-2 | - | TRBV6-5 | CASTSGNRGYTF | TGTGCCAGCACCTCAGGAAATAGGGGCTACACCTTC
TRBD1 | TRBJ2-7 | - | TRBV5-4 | CASSIKERQGLSYEQYF | TGTGCCAGCAGCATCAAAGAAAGACAGGGGCTCTCGTACGAGCAGTACTTC
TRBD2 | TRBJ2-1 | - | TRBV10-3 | CAISGSGGGSYNEQFF | TGTGCCATCAGCGGGAGCGGGGGAGGCTCCTACAATGAGCAGTTCTTC
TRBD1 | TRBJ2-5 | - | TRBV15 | CATLTGGEETQYF | TGTGCCACCCTTACAGGGGGAGAAGAGACCCAGTACTTC
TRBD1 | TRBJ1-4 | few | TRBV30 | CAWSGQGLANEKLFF | TGTGCCTGGAGTGGACAGGGGTTAGCTAATGAAAAACTGTTTTTT
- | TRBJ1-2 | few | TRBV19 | CASTYARDSNYGYTF | TGTGCCAGTACCTACGCCCGCGATTCTAACTATGGCTACACCTTC
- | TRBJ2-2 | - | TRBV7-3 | CASSLDRGGGELFF | TGTGCCAGCAGCCTAGACCGAGGGGGCGGGGAGCTGTTTTTT
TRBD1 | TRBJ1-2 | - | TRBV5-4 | CASTNRGQGYGYTF | TGTGCCAGCACCAACAGGGGGCAAGGCTATGGCTACACCTTC
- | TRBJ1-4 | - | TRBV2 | CASVTQGGLNEKLFF | TGTGCCAGCGTTACGCAAGGAGGGCTGAATGAAAAACTGTTTTTT
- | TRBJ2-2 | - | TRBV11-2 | CASSSNTGSNTGELFF | TGTGCCAGCAGCTCCAATACAGGATCAAACACCGGGGAGCTGTTTTTT
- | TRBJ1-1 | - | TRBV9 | CASSVDGGMNTEAFF | TGTGCCAGCAGCGTAGATGGGGGCATGAACACTGAAGCTTTCTTT
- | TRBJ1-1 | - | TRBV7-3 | CASSLTGGSSLTEAFF | TGTGCCAGCAGCTTAACTGGAGGCTCGTCTCTCACTGAAGCTTTCTTT
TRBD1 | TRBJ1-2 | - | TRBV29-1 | CSARTGDSYGYTF | TGCAGCGCACGCACAGGGGATTCCTATGGCTACACCTTC
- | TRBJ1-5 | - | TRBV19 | CASSTSGGRLQPQHF | TGTGCCAGTAGTACCTCGGGGGGGCGACTACAGCCCCAGCATTTT
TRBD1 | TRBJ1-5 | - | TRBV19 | CATTGGTGIQPQHF | TGTGCCACCACCGGTGGGACAGGCATTCAGCCCCAGCATTTT
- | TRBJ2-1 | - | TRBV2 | CASSGTALNEQFF | TGTGCCAGCAGTGGGACAGCCCTCAATGAGCAGTTCTTC
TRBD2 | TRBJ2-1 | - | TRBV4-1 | CASSQAERGALNEQFF | TGCGCCAGCAGCCAAGCAGAGCGGGGGGCCCTAAATGAGCAGTTCTTC
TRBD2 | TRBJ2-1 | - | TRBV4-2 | CASSPSGPAPRGASYNEQFF | TGTGCCAGCAGCCCCTCGGGCCCCGCCCCGCGGGGGGCCTCCTACAATGAGCAGTTCTTC
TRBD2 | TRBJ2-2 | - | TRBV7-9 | CASSLAQRGNTGELFF | TGTGCCAGCAGCTTAGCGCAGCGGGGGAACACCGGGGAGCTGTTTTTT
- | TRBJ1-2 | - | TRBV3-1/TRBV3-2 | CASSQAPWGQDGYTF | TGTGCCAGCAGCCAGGCCCCCTGGGGGCAGGATGGCTACACCTTC
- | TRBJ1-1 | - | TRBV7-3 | CASSLSARDTEAFF | TGTGCCAGCAGCTTAAGCGCGCGGGACACTGAAGCTTTCTTT
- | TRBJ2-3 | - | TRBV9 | CASSVDGGRFADTQYF | TGTGCCAGCAGCGTAGACGGGGGGCGTTTCGCAGATACGCAGTATTTT
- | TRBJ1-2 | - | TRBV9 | CASSVGGDGYTF | TGTGCCAGCAGCGTAGGGGGGGATGGCTACACCTTC
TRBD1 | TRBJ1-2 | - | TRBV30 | CAWTRDRVYGYTF | TGTGCCTGGACCCGCGACAGGGTGTATGGCTACACCTTC